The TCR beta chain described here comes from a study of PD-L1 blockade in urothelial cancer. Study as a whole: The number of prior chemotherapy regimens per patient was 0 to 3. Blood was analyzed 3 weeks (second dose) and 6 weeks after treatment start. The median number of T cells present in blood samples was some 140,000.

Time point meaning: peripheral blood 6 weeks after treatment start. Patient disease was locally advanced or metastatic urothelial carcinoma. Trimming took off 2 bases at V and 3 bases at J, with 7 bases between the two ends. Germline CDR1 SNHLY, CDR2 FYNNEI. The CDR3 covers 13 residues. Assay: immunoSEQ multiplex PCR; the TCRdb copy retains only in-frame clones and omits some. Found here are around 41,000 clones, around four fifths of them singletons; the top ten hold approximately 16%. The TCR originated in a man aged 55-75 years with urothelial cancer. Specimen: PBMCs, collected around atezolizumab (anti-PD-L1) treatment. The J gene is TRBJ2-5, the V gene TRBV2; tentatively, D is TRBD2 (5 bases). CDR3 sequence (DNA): TGTGCCAGCAGTGAACGACTAAAAGAGACCCAGTACTTC. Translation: CASSERLKETQYF.